This T cell receptor beta chain appears in the sequencing data of a study of T-cell memory formation after mild COVID-19. This clonotype showed up just a few times. Its antigen is not identified. TCRdb re-called the 5' RACE reads with MiXCR, one entry per CDR3 protein. The sample records about 150,000 distinct CDR3 sequences, about 19% being singletons. This CDR3 has 16 amino acids. Trimming shortened V by 4 bases and J by 9 bases, and 21 bases separated the two germline ends. The germline V gene encodes CDR1 KGHDR and CDR2 SFDVKD. Overall study results and limits: For contracting clones, CD4+ ones sat mainly in CM and EM, CD8+ in EMRA.

The sequencing sample was made of PBMCs or a T cell subset sorted from them (not recorded which). This sequence joins TRBV24-1 and TRBJ2-4; D unresolved. This TCR derives from an adult woman who had mild COVID-19 (a few samples of this study predate the infection). Cell type and time point are not known. The CDR3 sequence: CATSDIDPLASSIQYF. CDR3 sequence (DNA): TGTGCCACCAGTGACATAGACCCTCTGGCGAGTAGCATTCAGTACTTC.